The 7 T cell receptor beta chains below come from one sample, sequenced in a study of blood T cells in healthy people across ages. Through a sample-barcoded 5' primer and a J-beta primer mix, a second PCR was run for roughly 7 to 11 cycles. Using its own MiXCR run on the 5' RACE reads, TCRdb lists one record per CDR3 protein. The sample holds roughly 1.6 million distinct CDR3 sequences; around 35% are singletons and the top ten take 11%. Material: blood. The receptors were sampled from a young woman in good health.

This clonotype was found many times. Here the CDR3 DNA reads TGCGCCAGCAGTCAAACAGGCAATCAGCCCCAGCATTTT. It codes for CASSQTGNQPQHF. The chain combines TRBV4-1 with TRBJ1-5; no clear D. CDR3 length: 13 residues. With 6 bases removed from V and 2 bases from J, the gap between germline ends came to 8 bases. The V gene's germline CDR1 is MGHRA and CDR2 YSYEKL.

This clonotype was counted only a few times. The chain uses TRBV7-9 and TRBJ2-7; maybe TRBD1 (6 bases). CDR1 and CDR2 (germline): SEHNR, FQNEAQ (reference sequence). V lost 6 bases and J 2 bases, leaving 14 bases between the germline ends. The CDR3 has 14 amino acids. As DNA, the CDR3 is TGTGCCAGCAGATACTCGACAGGACCCTACGAGCAGTACTTC. It yields the protein CASRYSTGPYEQYF.

This chain links TRBV11-1 with TRBJ2-7, with D perhaps given as TRBD1 or TRBD2 (5 bases each). CDR1 and CDR2 (germline): SGHAT, FQDESV (reference sequence). This CDR3 is 16 amino acids long. V was trimmed by 5 bases and J by 3 bases, leaving 20 bases between them. CDR3 sequence reads: CASSEKDLGAYYEQYF. For the CDR3, the DNA is TGTGCCAGCAGCGAGAAGGACTTAGGGGCCTACTACGAGCAGTACTTC.

The rearrangement uses TRBV10-3 and TRBJ2-5; D gene unclear. With 3 bases removed from V and 4 bases from J, the gap between germline ends came to 12 bases. Germline loops: CDR1 ENHRY, CDR2 SYGVKD. The CDR3 spans 14 residues. The CDR3 protein is CAISDLTIGETQYF. DNA for the CDR3: TGTGCCATCAGTGACCTTACGATTGGAGAGACCCAGTACTTC.

In this sample, this clonotype turned up many times. The rearrangement uses TRBV10-3 and TRBJ2-7, with 7 bases lining up with TRBD1. The CDR3 runs to 14 residues. V lost 0 bases and J lost 3; bases outside the gene matches: 2. Looked up from germline, CDR1 is ENHRY and CDR2 is SYGVKD. The DNA for the CDR3 is TGTGCCATCAGTGAGTCGAGGACAGGCTACGAGCAGTACTTC. Translated: CAISESRTGYEQYF.

The genes are TRBV27 and TRBJ2-7, with a weak D call TRBD1 (6 bases). The length of the CDR3 is 15 residues. The germline CDR1 and CDR2 sequences are MNHEY and SMNVEV (reference sequence). The ends were cut back, 1 base at V and 7 bases at J, with 17 bases in the middle. This CDR3 is CASSLWSDRNNEQYF. The CDR3 coding sequence is TGTGCCAGCAGTTTATGGTCTGACAGGAACAATGAGCAGTACTTC.

There are many counts of this clonotype. The chain has TRBV12-3 or TRBV12-4 and TRBJ2-7; 11 bases align to TRBD2. V was clipped by 4 bases and J by 5 bases; unmatched bases: 7. The CDR3 totals 15 residues. The CDR3 region has the DNA TGTGCCAGCAGTTCCTCGACTAGCGGGGTTCACGAGCAGTACTTC. This codes for CASSSSTSGVHEQYF.